These T cell receptor beta chains were read from a single sample in a study of response to subunit inactivated influenza vaccine. One entry per CDR3 protein results from TCRdb running MiXCR on the RT-PCR reads. There are 500,000 to 650,000 distinct CDR3 sequences in the sample; 7.6% occur only once, and 10% to 15% lies in the top ten. The sequenced sample was PBMCs from blood, obtained around 25 months after vaccination. These receptor sequences come from a man between 45 and 75 years old who received an inactivated influenza vaccine. CDR3s include the opening cysteine and the closing phenylalanine or tryptophan. Fields, in order: V gene, clone size, D gene, J gene, CDR3 protein, CDR3 DNA. A D gene is named only where the DNA matches it firmly. Size values are once, few and many counts, or a class for expanded clones, and some rows have none.

>TRBV29-1|-|TRBD1|TRBJ2-2
CSARTGGDTGELFF
TGCAGCGCCCGAACAGGGGGCGACACCGGGGAGCTGTTTTTT
>TRBV4-3|many|-|TRBJ1-2
CASSQYTLGEGDYGYTF
TGCGCCAGCAGCCAATATACCTTGGGAGAAGGGGACTATGGCTACACCTTC
>TRBV30|-|-|TRBJ2-1
CAWRGTGTPDYNEQFF
TGTGCCTGGAGGGGAACCGGGACCCCGGACTACAATGAGCAGTTCTTC
>TRBV20-1|few|-|TRBJ2-1
CSARVLDDNEQFF
TGCAGTGCTAGAGTCCTGGACGACAATGAGCAGTTCTTC
>TRBV20-1|-|-|TRBJ2-2
CSASGEIVGELFF
TGCAGTGCTAGCGGGGAGATAGTCGGGGAGCTGTTTTTT
>TRBV7-2|-|TRBD1|TRBJ1-2
CASSLTGGGRYGYTF
TGTGCCAGCAGCTTAACAGGGGGCGGGCGCTATGGCTACACCTTC
>TRBV15|-|-|TRBJ1-4
CATSKYRETNEKLFF
TGTGCCACCAGCAAATACAGGGAAACTAATGAAAAACTGTTTTTT
>TRBV3-1|-|TRBD1|TRBJ2-2
CASTFRYRGTNTGELFF
TGTGCCAGCACTTTCCGTTACAGGGGAACGAACACCGGGGAGCTGTTTTTT
>TRBV15|many|-|TRBJ1-2
CATSRDSGRNYGYTF
TGTGCCACCAGCAGAGATTCGGGACGGAACTATGGCTACACCTTC
>TRBV20-1|few|TRBD2|TRBJ2-1
CSAPQTSGRDTNEQFF
TGCAGTGCTCCCCAGACTAGCGGGAGGGACACCAATGAGCAGTTCTTC
>TRBV4-3|many|TRBD1|TRBJ1-2
CASSVRQGTDYTF
TGCGCCAGCAGCGTAAGACAGGGTACTGACTACACCTTC
>TRBV10-3|-|TRBD2|TRBJ2-1
CAISDPPSGRLNEQFF
TGTGCCATCAGTGACCCCCCTAGCGGGAGATTGAATGAGCAGTTCTTC
>TRBV20-1|many|-|TRBJ1-1
CSARDRGHLTPEAFF
TGCAGTGCTAGAGATAGGGGACACCTAACCCCTGAAGCTTTCTTT
>TRBV12-3/TRBV12-4|many|-|TRBJ2-3
CASSLEGGTDTQYF
TGTGCCAGCAGTTTAGAGGGGGGCACAGATACGCAGTATTTT
>TRBV12-3/TRBV12-4|many|-|TRBJ2-3
CASSLRHTQYF
TGTGCCAGCAGTTTACGGCATACGCAGTATTTT
>TRBV27|many|-|TRBJ1-5
CASSFSGGGQPQHF
TGTGCCAGCAGTTTTTCCGGGGGAGGTCAGCCCCAGCATTTT
>TRBV10-3|many|TRBD1|TRBJ1-2
CAISETDRVGGYTF
TGTGCCATCAGTGAGACGGACAGGGTCGGTGGCTACACCTTC
>TRBV4-2|many|-|TRBJ2-4
CASSQDSGLAKNIQYF
TGTGCCAGCAGCCAAGATAGCGGACTAGCCAAAAACATTCAGTACTTC
>TRBV20-1|many|TRBD1|TRBJ2-5
CSAQIPGQGSETQYF
TGCAGTGCGCAAATACCGGGACAGGGGTCCGAGACCCAGTACTTC
>TRBV20-1|-|TRBD2|TRBJ2-1
CSARAELAGGPWLYNEQFF
TGCAGTGCTAGAGCGGAACTAGCGGGGGGGCCTTGGTTGTACAATGAGCAGTTCTTC
>TRBV5-1|-|-|TRBJ2-1
CASSPAEGWYNEQFF
TGCGCCAGCAGCCCCGCGGAAGGGTGGTACAATGAGCAGTTCTTC
>TRBV19|few|-|TRBJ1-3
CASSTDRTGDGNTIYF
TGTGCCAGTAGTACTGACAGGACCGGCGATGGAAACACCATATATTTT
>TRBV3-1|many|TRBD2|TRBJ2-5
CASSQELGGRDQETQYF
TGTGCCAGCAGCCAAGAACTGGGCGGGAGGGACCAAGAGACCCAGTACTTC
>TRBV12-3/TRBV12-4|few|-|TRBJ2-1
CASSLVNSNNEQFF
TGTGCCAGCAGTTTAGTGAACTCGAACAATGAGCAGTTCTTC
>TRBV4-2|few|-|TRBJ1-4
CASSIEGGDEKLFF
TGTGCCAGCAGTATCGAGGGGGGCGATGAAAAACTGTTTTTT
>TRBV3-1|-|TRBD2|TRBJ2-5
CASSQRLAGLQETQYF
TGTGCCAGCAGCCAACGACTAGCGGGGTTGCAAGAGACCCAGTACTTC
>TRBV4-3|-|TRBD2|TRBJ2-2
CASSQVISGRANTGELFF
TGCGCCAGCAGCCAAGTGATAAGCGGGAGGGCGAACACCGGGGAGCTGTTTTTT
>TRBV6-5|few|-|TRBJ1-4
CASSSLLEEEKLFF
TGTGCCAGCAGTTCCCTCTTGGAGGAGGAAAAACTGTTTTTT
>TRBV4-2|-|-|TRBJ2-2
CASSQDTPTITGELFF
TGTGCCAGCAGCCAAGATACTCCCACAATCACCGGGGAGCTGTTTTTT
>TRBV7-8|-|-|TRBJ2-7
CASRQRPGYVSYEQYF
TGTGCCAGCAGACAACGACCGGGTTACGTCTCCTACGAGCAGTACTTC
>TRBV6-1|few|-|TRBJ2-5
CASSLPGAETQYF
TGTGCCAGCAGCCTACCGGGGGCAGAGACCCAGTACTTC
>TRBV27|many|-|TRBJ1-6
CASSRTEAVPSPLHF
TGTGCCAGCAGCCGGACGGAGGCAGTCCCGTCACCCCTCCACTTT
>TRBV12-3/TRBV12-4|many|-|TRBJ2-2
CASSLYRGTGELFF
TGTGCCAGCAGTTTATATCGGGGCACCGGGGAGCTGTTTTTT
>TRBV27|-|TRBD1|TRBJ1-4
CASSLSVGGNEKLFF
TGTGCCAGCAGTCTCTCGGTAGGGGGCAACGAAAAACTGTTTTTT
>TRBV6-1|-|-|TRBJ1-2
CASSEYRPGSYGYTF
TGTGCCAGCAGTGAATATCGCCCGGGGAGCTATGGCTACACCTTC